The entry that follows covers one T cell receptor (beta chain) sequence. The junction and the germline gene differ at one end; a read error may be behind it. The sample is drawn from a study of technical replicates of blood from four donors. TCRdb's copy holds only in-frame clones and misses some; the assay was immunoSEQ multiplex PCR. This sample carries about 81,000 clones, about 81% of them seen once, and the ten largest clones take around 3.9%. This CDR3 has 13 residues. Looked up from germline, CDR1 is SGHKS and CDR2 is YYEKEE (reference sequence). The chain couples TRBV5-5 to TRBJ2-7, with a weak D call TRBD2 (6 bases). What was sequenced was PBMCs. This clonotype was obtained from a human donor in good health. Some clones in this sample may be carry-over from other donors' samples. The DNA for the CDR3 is TGTGCCAGCAGCATTGGGACTTCCTCCGAGCAGTACTTC. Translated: CASSIGTSSEQYF. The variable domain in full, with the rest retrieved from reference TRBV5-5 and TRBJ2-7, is DAGVTQSPTHLIKTRGQQVTLRCSPISGHKSVSWYQQVLGQGPQFIFQYYEKEERGRGNFPDRFSARQFPNYSSELNVNALLLGDSALYLCASSIGTSSEQYFGPGTRLTVT.